This T cell receptor beta chain stems from a study of naive and memory T cell subsets (dated by TCRdb to 2016 to 2017). Background for the entire study: The figure summarizing these samples reported 10 or so blood donors, 7 tuberculin skin test biopsies and 3 saline control biopsies. Usually PCR2 was run as a SYBR Green qPCR and stopped at a set threshold, although low-input samples could use end-point PCR (approximately 6 cycles) instead. The research as a whole found: The RNA-based method was acknowledged as potentially sensitive to TCR transcript changes with T cell activation and differentiation.

For whole blood analysis, approximately 2.5 ml of peripheral blood was collected from healthy adult volunteers into Tempus tubes, and RNA was extracted following the manufacturer's instructions. Using 3' ligation of a UMI-containing oligonucleotide to TCR cDNA, the study laid out a robust and sensitive protocol to amplify, sequence and analyze TCRs. Total RNA, without cell sorting, was DNase treated with RQ1 DNase before reverse transcription, targeting roughly 1 to 1,100 ng input. Libraries were prepared from skin biopsies and whole blood so that pipeline robustness could be tested in samples in which T cells form a minority population. Counted from cysteine to phenylalanine, this CDR3 has 15 amino acids. Only CDR3 DNA is held: 45 bases, read in frame from base 1. V gives up 2 bases and J gives up 7 bases, and the segment between their germline ends measures 15 bases. The germline V gene sets CDR1 to MGHRA and CDR2 to YSYEKL.

Library prep was done by 5' RACE. For the blood and skin samples, TCR RNA was reverse transcribed with SuperScript IV using primers for the alpha and beta constant regions. The ligated cDNA was amplified by four rounds of PCR, in which nested alpha and beta constant region primers were used together with the SP2 primer. T4 RNA ligase 1 was used to ligate an oligonucleotide containing the Illumina SP2 primer and a UMI to the 3' end of the cDNA. To prevent hairpin formation, the 12-nucleotide UMI was made up of two random hexamers with an eight-base spacer between them. From the second PCR onward, TCR alpha and beta chain libraries were processed separately and dual indexed for multiplexing. After pooling, the indexed libraries were analyzed by capillary electrophoresis and sequenced on either an Illumina MiSeq or NextSeq. PhiX DNA at about 5-7.5% was added to the libraries to raise base diversity and improve cluster recognition. Regarding the original processing steps: Demultiplexor extracted UMIs from read 2, combined them with read 1 TCR sequence, and split reads by sample indices. Decombinator identified V and J genes and V-J junctions and gave each TCR a five-part identifier that included V and J deletions. Collapsinator used UMIs to correct sequencing errors and PCR amplification heterogeneity, yielding UMI-based abundance per TCR. CDR3Translator turned identifiers into nucleotide sequence, translated the nucleotide sequence into amino acids, and pulled out CDR3 regions based on terminal motifs. After normalization to the amount of input RNA, the error-corrected alpha and beta TCR counts from blood and from skin were compared. The raw public data were reprocessed by TCRdb itself: fastp quality trimming at Q25, MiXCR clonotype calling, in-frame beta chains only. Each CDR3 protein gets just one entry, which takes the most common genes and DNA from the rows behind it. None of the V and J calls come from the authors' own analysis; TCRdb made them. The sample table records approximately 22,000 distinct CDR3 sequences; less than 5% of these occur just once. The ten largest clones take up over 7.5% of the sample.

This clonotype is deemed medium-sized (0.01 to 0.1%). Its antigen has not been determined. No base qualities exist here, and no much larger clone lies one base off it. The sequence derives from a male donor in good health. The chain couples TRBV4-1 to TRBJ1-5; TRBD1 is perhaps the D gene, given 6 matching bases. The DNA sequence is TGCGCCAGCAGCCAACCTCACCAGGGGTTGCAGCCCCAGCATTTT. It translates as CASSQPHQGLQPQHF.